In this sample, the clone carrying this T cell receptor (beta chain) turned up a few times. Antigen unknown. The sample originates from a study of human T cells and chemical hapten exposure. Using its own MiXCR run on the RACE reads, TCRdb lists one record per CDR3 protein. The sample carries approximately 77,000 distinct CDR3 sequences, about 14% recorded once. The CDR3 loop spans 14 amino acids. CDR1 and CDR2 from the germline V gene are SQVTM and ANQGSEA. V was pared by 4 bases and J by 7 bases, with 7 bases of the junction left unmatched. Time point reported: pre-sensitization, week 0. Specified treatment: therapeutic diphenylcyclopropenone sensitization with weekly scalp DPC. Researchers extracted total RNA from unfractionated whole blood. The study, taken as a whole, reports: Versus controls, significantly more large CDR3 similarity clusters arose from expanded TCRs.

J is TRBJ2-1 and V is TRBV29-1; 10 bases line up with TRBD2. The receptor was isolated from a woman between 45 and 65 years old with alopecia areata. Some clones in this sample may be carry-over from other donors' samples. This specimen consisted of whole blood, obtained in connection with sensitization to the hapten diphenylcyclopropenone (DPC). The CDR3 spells CSVGGASGSNEQFF. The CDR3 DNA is TGCAGCGTTGGCGGGGCTAGCGGGAGTAATGAGCAGTTCTTC.